The 31 T cell receptor beta chains reported below all come from one sample, sequenced in a study of blood T cell repertoires in COVID-19. The method was immunoSEQ multiplex PCR; TCRdb's version includes in-frame clones alone and lacks a portion of them. The data show about 44,000 clones, over 75% seen once. The sample was peripheral blood. The source is a middle-aged woman with acute or convalescent COVID-19.

DNA of the CDR3: TGTGCCATCAGCCCCGACTCCGAGCGGGGAGCTTTCTTT. It encodes CAISPDSERGAFF. The chain recombines TRBV10-3 with TRBJ1-1; D is unresolved. In germline, CDR1 is ENHRY, CDR2 SYGVKD. The CDR3 is 13 residues long. Deletions cut 6 bases from V and 10 bases from J, with 18 bases between.

The sample holds one count of this clone. The chain is built from TRBV6-5 and TRBJ1-2, with D perhaps TRBD1 (6 bases). The CDR3 is 15 residues long. Germline-derived CDR1 and CDR2 are MNHEY and SVGAGI. Trimming removed 7 bases from V and 4 bases from J, with 19 bases in between. The CDR3 sequence: CASMGVGQPFYGYTF. In nucleotides, the CDR3 is TGTGCCAGCATGGGGGTCGGACAGCCATTCTATGGCTACACCTTC.

The chain joins TRBV9 to TRBJ2-6, with a weak D call TRBD2 (6 bases). Trimming took off 8 bases at V and 0 bases at J, with 12 bases between the two ends. CDR1 and CDR2 (germline): SGDLS, YYNGEE. There are 15 residues in the CDR3. CDR3 loop: CASAAGLSGANVLTF. CDR3 coding DNA: TGTGCCAGTGCCGCGGGGCTCTCTGGGGCCAACGTCCTGACTTTC.

This clone was recorded once. The chain joins TRBV7-3 to TRBJ2-1; 7 positions match TRBD2. Germline V lookup: CDR1 SGHTA, CDR2 FQGTGA. The CDR3 totals 15 residues. J lost 3 bases, V lost 2 bases, and 4 bases had no gene match. The CDR3 loop is CASSLRAGFYNEQFF. The CDR3 DNA follows: TGTGCCAGCAGCTTACGAGCGGGGTTCTACAATGAGCAGTTCTTC.

This chain connects TRBV5-1 to TRBJ2-1; no clear D. The CDR3 length is 14 residues. The germline V gene encodes CDR1 SGHRS and CDR2 YFSETQ. V lost 1 base and J 5 bases, leaving 10 bases between the germline ends. The CDR3 loop is CASSLIGAHNEQFF. DNA of the CDR3: TGCGCCAGCAGCTTGATCGGTGCCCACAATGAGCAGTTCTTC. Full variable domain (rest looked up from reference TRBV5-1 and TRBJ2-1): KAGVTQTPRYLIKTRGQQVTLSCSPISGHRSVSWYQQTPGQGLQFLFEYFSETQRNKGNFPGRFSGRQFSNSRSEMNVSTLELGDSALYLCASSLIGAHNEQFFGPGTRLTVL.

The CDR3 region is CASSIDPIGRAYEQYF. DNA of the CDR3: TGTGCCAGTAGTATAGATCCCATCGGCAGGGCCTACGAGCAGTACTTC. The J gene is TRBJ2-7, the V gene TRBV19; TRBD1 might be the D (5 bases). The CDR3 has 16 residues. Between the trimmed V and J ends, which lost 0 bases and 2 bases, there was a span of 14 bases. Per the germline V gene, CDR1 is LNHDA and CDR2 is SQIVND (reference sequence).

As DNA, the CDR3 is TGTGCCAGTAGTATTGGATTCGTAGGGGGCGCGGATGGCTACACCTTC. This encodes CASSIGFVGGADGYTF. V is TRBV19 and J is TRBJ1-2, with 7 bases identical to TRBD1. CDR1 LNHDA and CDR2 SQIVND come from the germline V gene (reference sequence). This CDR3 comprises 16 residues. Germline trimming cut 3 bases from V and 6 bases from J; bases unmatched to any gene: 13.

The V gene is TRBV18, the J gene TRBJ2-1; D remains unclear. The CDR3 covers 15 residues. CDR1 and CDR2 (germline): KGHSH, LQKENI. V was trimmed by 2 bases and J by 5 bases, leaving 13 bases between them. The CDR3 spells CASSPVMTSHNEQFF. CDR3 bases: TGTGCCAGCTCACCAGTGATGACTTCCCACAATGAGCAGTTCTTC.

The CDR3 region has the DNA TGCGCCAGCAGCCTACAGCAGGGTGCAGGAAACACCATATATTTT. Its translation: CASSLQQGAGNTIYF. V is TRBV4-3 and J is TRBJ1-3, with a weak D call TRBD1 (5 bases). The germline V and J ends were trimmed by 4 bases and 4 bases, with 14 bases remaining between them. The CDR3 extends over 15 amino acids. Per the germline V gene, CDR1 is LGHNA and CDR2 is YSLEER.

The chain is built from TRBV3-1 (or the pseudogene TRBV3-2) and TRBJ1-1; 8 positions agree with TRBD1. Germline lookup yields CDR1 LGHDT and CDR2 YNNKEL (reference sequence). V lost 4 bases to trimming and J lost 8 bases; unmatched junction nucleotides: 9. The CDR3 runs to 14 residues. The CDR3 coding sequence is TGTGCCAGCAGCCCTACTCGGGGACAGGACGAAGCTTTCTTT. Amino acid sequence: CASSPTRGQDEAFF.

A single count supports this clone. This chain uses TRBV28 with TRBJ2-7; no clear D. V was clipped by 5 bases and J by 2 bases, with 10 bases between them. Germline V gene lookup returns CDR1 MDHEN and CDR2 SYDVKM. The CDR3 extends over 13 amino acids. Written as DNA, the CDR3 is TGTGCCAGCAGTATACAGAATACCTACGAGCAGTACTTC. It specifies CASSIQNTYEQYF.

V is TRBV6-6 and J is TRBJ1-3; D might be TRBD1 (5 bases). Trimming cost V 5 bases and J 4 bases, with 9 bases left between them. This CDR3 is built from 13 residues. Germline CDR1 reads MNHNY; CDR2 reads SVGAGI (reference sequence). In DNA, the CDR3 is TGTGCCAGCAGTCCCAGGACAGGAAACACCATATATTTT. As protein: CASSPRTGNTIYF.

This clone was counted between two and nine times. CDR3 nucleotide sequence: TGTGCCAGCAGCATTGGACAGGGGGCGACAGATACGCAGTATTTT. It yields the protein CASSIGQGATDTQYF. The chain joins TRBV7-2 to TRBJ2-3, with TRBD1 matching over 11 bases. The V gene end was trimmed by 5 bases and the J gene end by 3 bases; junction bases not matched to a gene: 4. The CDR3 extends over 15 amino acids. Germline V gene lookup returns CDR1 SGHTA and CDR2 FQGNSA.

The CDR3 DNA is TGTGCCAGCGGGGACCGCGGGGGGGCCCTCCACTTT. Translating it yields CASGDRGGALHF. This chain links TRBV27 with TRBJ1-6, with D perhaps TRBD1 (5 bases). V lost 8 bases to trimming and J lost 14 bases, with 16 bases between them. In germline, CDR1 is MNHEY, CDR2 SMNVEV (reference sequence). The CDR3 is made up of 12 amino acids.

This sequence joins TRBV2 and TRBJ2-1; 8 bases are a match to TRBD2. Losses at the gene ends were 9 bases for V and 3 bases for J; bases not matched to a gene: 10. This CDR3 has 15 amino acids. Per germline, CDR1 SNHLY and CDR2 FYNNEI. CDR3 region: CASSFLAGIYNEQFF. The CDR3 bases are TGTGCCAGTTCGTTCTTAGCGGGAATCTACAATGAGCAGTTCTTC.

This clone was found a few times. This chain uses TRBV9 with TRBJ2-1; no clear D gene. The germline gives CDR1 SGDLS, CDR2 YYNGEE. V lost 3 bases and J lost 0, with 7 bases in between. The CDR3 consists of 14 residues. The CDR3 here is CASSGSISYNEQFF. The CDR3 nucleotides are TGTGCCAGCAGCGGGAGTATCTCCTACAATGAGCAGTTCTTC.

V and J are TRBV9 and TRBJ1-5; D not resolved. The germline V and J ends were trimmed by 0 bases and 0 bases, with 7 bases remaining between them. The CDR3 has 15 amino acids. Per the germline V gene, CDR1 is SGDLS and CDR2 is YYNGEE. The DNA of the CDR3 is TGTGCCAGCAGCGTAGATTCTTATAGCAATCAGCCCCAGCATTTT. It yields the protein CASSVDSYSNQPQHF.

This clone was detected only a few times. The CDR3 loop reads CAISAGTGLNTEAFF. CDR3 DNA sequence: TGTGCCATCAGTGCCGGGACAGGTTTGAACACTGAAGCTTTCTTT. This rearrangement joins TRBV10-3 to TRBJ1-1; 8 bases map to TRBD1. V lost 4 bases to trimming and J lost 0 bases; unmatched junction nucleotides: 4. This CDR3 contains 15 residues. Germline CDR1 and CDR2: ENHRY and SYGVKD.

The V gene is TRBV12-3 or TRBV12-4, the J gene TRBJ1-1; no definite D call. CDR3 size: 12 residues. V was shortened by 1 base and J by 8 bases, with 8 bases between the two germline ends. The CDR3 bases are TGTGCCAGCAGTTTAGGGCTAGTCGAAGCTTTCTTT. It is translated as CASSLGLVEAFF.

The rearrangement links TRBV2 to TRBJ1-6; TRBD1 matches at 8 bases. The CDR3 length is 14 residues. Germline V lookup: CDR1 SNHLY, CDR2 FYNNEI. J lost 7 bases, V lost 10 bases, and 9 bases had no gene match. The CDR3 reads CATLSDRGNSPLHF. CDR3 in DNA: TGTGCCACTCTATCTGACAGGGGAAATTCACCCCTCCACTTT.

The rearrangement links TRBV10-3 to TRBJ2-1, with TRBD2 matching 16 bases. The CDR3 covers 19 residues. Germline V gives CDR1 ENHRY, CDR2 SYGVKD. The trim removed 2 bases at V and 0 bases at J, leaving 4 bases unmatched. The DNA for the CDR3 is TGTGCCATCAGTGAGGGGACTAGCGGGGGGGTGACCTCCTACAATGAGCAGTTCTTC. As protein: CAISEGTSGGVTSYNEQFF.

This chain joins TRBV15 and TRBJ1-5, with D possibly matching TRBD1 (6 bases). Trimming pared 5 bases from V and 6 bases from J, leaving 14 bases between. The CDR3 is 14 amino acids. Germline lookup yields CDR1 LNHNV and CDR2 YYDKDF (reference sequence). CDR3 region: CATSGTGSRQPQHF. The CDR3 DNA reads as TGTGCCACCAGCGGTACAGGGAGCCGTCAGCCCCAGCATTTT.

The rearrangement links TRBV7-3 to TRBJ2-3; weak D call: TRBD2 (6 bases). Germline loops: CDR1 SGHTA, CDR2 FQGTGA. This CDR3 has 14 residues. V was trimmed by 6 bases and J by 5 bases, leaving 15 bases between them. CDR3 residues: CASSSKGRGDTQYF. Written as DNA, the CDR3 is TGTGCCAGCAGTTCCAAGGGGCGGGGAGATACGCAGTATTTT.

This chain uses TRBV20-1 with TRBJ1-5; maybe TRBD1 (6 bases). CDR1 DFQATT and CDR2 SNEGSKA come from the germline V gene (reference sequence). CDR3 size: 15 residues. V lost 7 bases, J lost 3 bases, and 19 bases lay in between. The CDR3 is CSVNEGGASNQPQHF. DNA for the CDR3: TGCAGTGTTAATGAGGGGGGGGCCTCCAATCAGCCCCAGCATTTT.

V usage is TRBV29-1 and J usage is TRBJ1-5, with 8 bases identical to TRBD1. The germline gives CDR1 SQVTM, CDR2 ANQGSEA. The V gene end was trimmed by 4 bases and the J gene end by 9 bases; junction bases not matched to a gene: 26. This CDR3 region has 19 residues. The CDR3: CSVAGQGSGRLGLRGPQHF. CDR3 nucleotides: TGCAGCGTTGCCGGACAGGGTAGTGGTCGCCTCGGGCTGAGGGGGCCCCAGCATTTT. The complete variable domain, with remaining parts taken from reference TRBV29-1 and TRBJ1-5, reads SAVISQKPSRDICQRGTSLTIQCQVDSQVTMMFWYRQQPGQSLTLIATANQGSEATYESGFVIDKFPISRPNLTFSTLTVSNMSPEDSSIYLCSVAGQGSGRLGLRGPQHFGDGTRLSIL.

The chain employs TRBV6-2 or TRBV6-3 and TRBJ1-6; D remains ambiguous. CDR1 and CDR2 (germline): MNHEY, SVGEGT. The CDR3 is 13 amino acids. Trimming cost V 4 bases and J 10 bases, with 11 bases left between them. In DNA form, the CDR3 reads TGTGCCAGCAGTTCCACCACTACGTCACCCCTCCACTTT. Its translation is CASSSTTTSPLHF.

V gene TRBV28 combines with J gene TRBJ2-3, with D maybe TRBD2 (6 bases). The V and J ends lost 5 bases and 0 bases respectively, with 12 bases between them. In germline, CDR1 is MDHEN, CDR2 SYDVKM. This CDR3 has 15 amino acids. In DNA form, the CDR3 reads TGTGCCAGCAGTAAGGGACTGACTAGCACAGATACGCAGTATTTT. Its protein product is CASSKGLTSTDTQYF.

The chain is built from TRBV3-1 (or the pseudogene TRBV3-2) and TRBJ2-1; 9 nucleotides line up with TRBD2. Germline loops: CDR1 LGHDT, CDR2 YNNKEL (reference sequence). This CDR3 has 16 amino acids. V trimming: 1 base; J trimming: 4 bases; junction bases outside the gene matches: 5. In nucleotides, the CDR3 is TGTGCCAGCAGCCAAGCCCGGCTAGCGGGATACAATGAGCAGTTCTTC. This sequence encodes CASSQARLAGYNEQFF.

The V gene is TRBV5-1, the J gene TRBJ2-5; no definite D call. The CDR3 totals 11 residues. The germline gives CDR1 SGHRS, CDR2 YFSETQ. The V end was cut by 4 bases, the J end by 5 bases, with 6 bases between. The CDR3 loop reads CASSELETQYF. In DNA, the CDR3 is TGCGCCAGCAGCGAGCTGGAGACCCAGTACTTC.

V gene TRBV7-3 combines with J gene TRBJ2-1, with TRBD2 matching 12 bases. Trimming took 1 base from V and 7 from J; bases not matched to a gene: 8. CDR3 size: 17 residues. Germline V lookup: CDR1 SGHTA, CDR2 FQGTGA. DNA of the CDR3: TGTGCCAGCAGCTTAAGAAAACTAGCGGGGGGATGGAATGAGCAGTTCTTC. This encodes CASSLRKLAGGWNEQFF. The variable domain in full, completed from reference TRBV7-3 and TRBJ2-1, reads GAGVSQTPSNKVTEKGKYVELRCDPISGHTALYWYRQSLGQGPEFLIYFQGTGAADDSGLPNDRFFAVRPEGSVSTLKIQRTERGDSAVYLCASSLRKLAGGWNEQFFGPGTRLTVL.

The rearrangement links TRBV28 to TRBJ1-3; a weak D match, TRBD1 (5 bases). The CDR3 runs to 15 residues. CDR1 is MDHEN and CDR2 is SYDVKM in the germline V gene. Deletions cut 5 bases from V and 2 bases from J, with 13 bases between. CDR3 protein: CASSTGHRPGNTIYF. For the CDR3, the DNA is TGTGCCAGCAGTACCGGACACAGGCCTGGAAACACCATATATTTT.